Described below is a single T cell receptor (beta chain) sequence and its context. There are 14 residues in the CDR3. CDR1 LGHDT and CDR2 YNNKEL come from the germline V gene (reference sequence). V was trimmed by 3 bases and J by 4 bases, leaving 9 bases between them. These data originate in a study of blood T cell repertoires in COVID-19. At the level of the study: T cells, B-cell-depleted T cells, or PBMCs provided the cDNA or gDNA that served as material.

Profiled with immunoSEQ multiplex PCR; TCRdb holds only in-frame clones, not every one. The table lists around 220,000 clones, around 90% of them singletons, with about 6% in the top ten. This receptor was obtained from a woman in her thirties with acute COVID-19. What was sequenced was PBMCs or T cells enriched from blood (not recorded which). J is TRBJ1-4 and V is TRBV3-1 (or the pseudogene TRBV3-2); D possibly corresponds to TRBD1 (5 bases). CDR3: CASSQRQGNEKLFF. CDR3 coding DNA: TGTGCCAGCAGCCAGCGGCAGGGTAATGAAAAACTGTTTTTT.